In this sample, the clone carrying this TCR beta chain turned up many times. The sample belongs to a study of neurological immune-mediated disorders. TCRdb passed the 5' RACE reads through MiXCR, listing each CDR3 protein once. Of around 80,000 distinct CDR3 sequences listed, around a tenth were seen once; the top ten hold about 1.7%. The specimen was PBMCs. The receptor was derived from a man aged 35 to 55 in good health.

The CDR3 here is CASSSQGAAGYGYTF. As DNA, the CDR3 is TGTGCCAGCAGTTCACAGGGGGCTGCAGGTTATGGCTACACCTTC. The chain carries TRBV6-6 and TRBJ1-2; 9 bases are a match to TRBD1. The CDR3 contains 15 residues. The ends lost 4 bases at V and 5 bases at J; junction bases unmatched: 8. CDR1 is MNHNY and CDR2 is SVGAGI in the germline V gene (reference sequence).